This entry features one T cell receptor beta chain sequence. Germline loops: CDR1 MDHEN, CDR2 SYDVKM. The CDR3 runs 21 residues. V was trimmed by 5 bases and J by 2 bases, leaving 31 bases between them. Using immunoSEQ multiplex PCR, the repertoire was profiled, and TCRdb retains in-frame clones only, with some absent. The sample holds about 660,000 clones, roughly 86% seen once. The data belong to a study of shared T cell receptors in the human thymus. The same data also contributed to another study, on human thymus T cells. That source adds: Having corrective surgery for congenital heart defects, healthy Finnish infants were the ones who donated. Thymic resections from corrective heart surgery supplied the tissue. In unrelated individuals, thymic repertoires overlapped highly, according to related research.

The sequencing input was thymocytes. The genes are TRBV28 and TRBJ1-5; a possible D gene is TRBD1 (5 bases). The sequence derives from a boy under two years old with a congenital heart defect. The CDR3 is CASSRPRQLKKELSGNQPQHF. The DNA for the CDR3 is TGTGCCAGCAGTCGTCCACGACAGCTCAAGAAGGAATTAAGTGGCAATCAGCCCCAGCATTTT.